A single sample gave rise to the 27 T cell receptor beta chains below, sequenced in a study of STAT5B mutations in CD4+ large granular lymphocyte leukemia. Assay: immunoSEQ multiplex PCR; the TCRdb copy retains only in-frame clones and omits some. The data hold about 33,000 clones, with 60% to 80% observed a single time. The sequencing sample was made of CD4+ T cells from blood buffy coats. The receptors stem from a human donor in good health.

V and J are TRBV25-1 and TRBJ2-5; D might be TRBD2 (5 bases). The end of the DNA fits TRBJ2-7 better, so the J call may be wrong. Per germline, CDR1 MGHDK and CDR2 SYGVNS. The CDR3 consists of 14 residues. The CDR3 reads CASSPWAGLDEQYF. The CDR3 coding sequence is TGTGCCAGCAGTCCCTGGGCGGGCCTGGACGAGCAGTACTTC.

This chain links TRBV2 with TRBJ2-3; D is possibly TRBD1 or TRBD2 (5 bases each). Germline V gives CDR1 SNHLY, CDR2 FYNNEI. V dropped 1 base and J dropped 8 bases, with 13 bases sitting between them. The CDR3 sequence is 14 residues long. The CDR3 nucleotides are TGTGCCAGCAGTGAAGTGGCAGGGAGAGGTACGCAGTATTTT. It translates to CASSEVAGRGTQYF.

The genes are TRBV9 and TRBJ2-3; D may be TRBD1 (6 bases). From germline, CDR1 is SGDLS and CDR2 YYNGEE. The CDR3 totals 14 residues. Trimming stripped 1 base from V and 4 bases from J, with 10 bases between. CDR3 sequence: CASSVLGAADTQYF. The CDR3 DNA reads TGTGCCAGCAGCGTATTGGGGGCCGCAGATACGCAGTATTTT.

This chain joins TRBV6-5 and TRBJ2-5; a weak D match, TRBD2 (6 bases). Trimming removed 0 bases at V and 9 bases at J, with 14 bases between. The V gene's germline CDR1 is MNHEY and CDR2 SVGAGI. The CDR3 loop spans 14 amino acids. CDR3 protein: CASSYSRRPGAQYF. The CDR3 DNA reads as TGTGCCAGCAGTTACTCGCGCAGACCGGGGGCCCAGTACTTC.

The chain links TRBV11-3 to TRBJ2-7, with 13 positions matching TRBD2. The junction had 6 bases not matched to a gene; V was cut back by 7 bases and J by 3 bases. The CDR3 extends over 15 amino acids. Germline loops: CDR1 SGHNT, CDR2 YENEEA. CDR3 nucleotides: TGTGCCAGCAAACCTGGACTAGCGGGAGACTACGAGCAGTACTTC. It yields the protein CASKPGLAGDYEQYF. The full variable domain, completed using reference TRBV11-3 and TRBJ2-7, is EAGVVQSPRYKIIEKKQPVAFWCNPISGHNTLYWYLQNLGQGPELLIRYENEEAVDDSQLPKDRFSAERLKGVDSTLKIQPAELGDSAVYLCASKPGLAGDYEQYFGPGTRLTVT.

The chain combines TRBV4-1 with TRBJ2-1; 9 positions match TRBD1. Germline V gene sequence: CDR1 MGHRA, CDR2 YSYEKL. CDR3 length equals 16 residues. J gave up 6 bases and V 0 bases, and 6 bases lay outside the gene matches. CDR3 sequence: CASSQEIGTGFNEQFF. The CDR3 region has the DNA TGCGCCAGCAGCCAAGAAATAGGGACAGGGTTCAATGAGCAGTTCTTC.

The chain recombines TRBV7-8 with TRBJ2-1; D gene uncertain. This CDR3 is 15 amino acids long. V was shortened by 5 bases and J by 6 bases, with 17 bases between the two germline ends. Germline-derived CDR1 and CDR2 are SGHVS and FQNEAQ. The chain's CDR3 is CASSKLGFTGNEQFF. The CDR3 bases are TGTGCCAGCAGCAAGCTAGGGTTTACGGGCAATGAGCAGTTCTTC. Supplemented by reference TRBV7-8 and TRBJ2-1, the full variable domain reads GAGVSQSPRYKVAKRGQDVALRCDPISGHVSLFWYQQALGQGPEFLTYFQNEAQLDKSGLPSDRFFAERPEGSVSTLKIQRTQQEDSAVYLCASSKLGFTGNEQFFGPGTRLTVL.

The CDR3 DNA reads as TGCGCCAGCAGCTCAGGCGGGGGTTCCTACAATGAGCAGTTCTTC. Its protein is CASSSGGGSYNEQFF. The chain employs TRBV5-1 and TRBJ2-1; 7 bases are shared with TRBD2. V shed 3 bases, J shed 1 base, and the junction held 4 bases outside the gene matches. Germline CDR1 and CDR2: SGHRS and YFSETQ. This CDR3 contains 15 residues.

The chain combines TRBV6-5 with TRBJ1-2; TRBD1 might be the D (5 bases). Between the trimmed V and J ends, which lost 1 base and 8 bases, there was a span of 11 bases. Germline V gene sequence: CDR1 MNHEY, CDR2 SVGAGI. CDR3 length: 13 residues. The CDR3 reads CASSYFGARGYTF. The CDR3 DNA follows: TGTGCCAGCAGTTACTTCGGGGCCCGGGGCTACACCTTC.

V and J are TRBV18 and TRBJ1-4; D is perhaps TRBD1 (5 bases). Trimming left V 1 base short and J 0 bases short, with 9 bases between. Germline CDR1 reads KGHSH; CDR2 reads LQKENI. This CDR3 has 16 residues. Here the CDR3 DNA reads TGTGCCAGCTCACCACGGCCGACAGCAACTAATGAAAAACTGTTTTTT. Residues: CASSPRPTATNEKLFF.

The chain recombines TRBV30 with TRBJ2-6; the D gene is possibly TRBD2 (7 bases). Germline CDR1 reads GTSNPN; CDR2 reads SVGIG (reference sequence). V gave up 0 bases and J gave up 2 bases, with 8 bases separating them. This CDR3 region has 15 residues. The CDR3 region is CAWSVGGAGANVLTF. CDR3 in DNA: TGTGCCTGGAGTGTAGGGGGGGCTGGGGCCAACGTCCTGACTTTC.

The V call is TRBV11-3, the J call TRBJ1-1, with D unresolved. The length of the CDR3 is 14 residues. The V and J ends lost 5 bases and 5 bases respectively, with 15 bases between them. CDR1 is SGHNT and CDR2 is YENEEA in the germline V gene. The CDR3, as DNA: TGTGCCAGCAGCCTTAACGTCGTGGGGACTGAAGCTTTCTTT. It is translated as CASSLNVVGTEAFF.

This chain uses TRBV5-6 with TRBJ1-5; D perhaps matches TRBD1 (5 bases). V lost 4 bases to trimming and J lost 2 bases, with 19 bases between them. The CDR3 is 17 amino acids. The V gene's germline CDR1 is SGHDT and CDR2 YYEEEE. CDR3 amino acids: CASSRGLLGEGNQPQHF. The CDR3 region has the DNA TGTGCCAGCAGCCGGGGTCTATTAGGGGAAGGCAATCAGCCCCAGCATTTT.

This chain connects TRBV18 to TRBJ2-7; 15 bases agree with TRBD2. CDR1 is KGHSH, CDR2 LQKENI, per germline. The CDR3 extends over 16 amino acids. After removal of 4 bases from V and 1 base from J, the junction contained 2 bases not matched to a gene. In nucleotides, the CDR3 is TGTGCCAGCTCACAAGGGACTAGCGGGAGGTCCTACGAGCAGTACTTC. Translation: CASSQGTSGRSYEQYF.

The V call is TRBV6-6, the J call TRBJ2-1; D unclear. This CDR3 spans 15 amino acids. Germline-derived CDR1 and CDR2 are MNHNY and SVGAGI (reference sequence). V lost 6 bases, J lost 0 bases, and 12 bases lay in between. The DNA for the CDR3 is TGTGCCAGCAGCCGCAGGACGAGCTCCTACAATGAGCAGTTCTTC. This gives the protein CASSRRTSSYNEQFF.

The chain joins TRBV19 to TRBJ1-3; D is undetermined. Looked up from germline, CDR1 is LNHDA and CDR2 is SQIVND (reference sequence). The V and J ends lost 3 bases and 5 bases respectively, with 8 bases between them. The CDR3 runs to 13 residues. CDR3 region: CASSIPGRNTIYF. The CDR3 region has the DNA TGTGCCAGTAGTATCCCAGGCAGAAACACCATATATTTT. The variable domain in full, with the rest retrieved from reference TRBV19 and TRBJ1-3, is DGGITQSPKYLFRKEGQNVTLSCEQNLNHDAMYWYRQDPGQGLRLIYYSQIVNDFQKGDIAEGYSVSREKKESFPLTVTSAQKNPTAFYLCASSIPGRNTIYFGEGSWLTVV.

The V and J genes are TRBV9 and TRBJ1-2; a possible D gene is TRBD1 (5 bases). Trimming pared 0 bases from V and 8 bases from J, leaving 20 bases between. The length of the CDR3 is 16 residues. CDR1 is SGDLS, CDR2 YYNGEE, per germline. The CDR3, as DNA: TGTGCCAGCAGCGTAGACGAAGACCACGGTTACAGGGGCTACACCTTC. As protein: CASSVDEDHGYRGYTF. Combining the CDR3 with reference TRBV9 and TRBJ1-2 gives the whole variable domain DSGVTQTPKHLITATGQRVTLRCSPRSGDLSVYWYQQSLDQGLQFLIQYYNGEERAKGNILERFSAQQFPDLHSELNLSSLELGDSALYFCASSVDEDHGYRGYTFGSGTRLTVV.

For the CDR3, the DNA is TGTGCCAGTAGGGGGGGCAATACGAATCAGCCCCAGCATTTT. This sequence encodes CASRGGNTNQPQHF. The chain employs TRBV19 and TRBJ1-5; D might be TRBD1 (6 bases). Trimming stripped 6 bases from V and 4 bases from J, with 13 bases between. The CDR3 has 14 amino acids. Germline V gene sequence: CDR1 LNHDA, CDR2 SQIVND (reference sequence).

This clone appeared a single time. The DNA is omitted, as the CDR3 cannot be located on it reliably, and the CDR3 follows TCRdb's listing. The chain combines TRBV6-6 with TRBJ2-2; the D call of TRBD2 is as the table states it, not checked on the DNA. Inclusive of both ends, the CDR3 amounts to 13 amino acids. From germline, CDR1 is MNHNY and CDR2 SVGAGI (reference sequence). The CDR3 loop is CASSSSGTGELFF.

V usage is TRBV23-1 and J usage is TRBJ1-2, with D unclear. TRBV23-1 has ORF status, its function being uncertain. The CDR3 has 14 amino acids. Trimming pared 5 bases from V and 0 bases from J, leaving 10 bases between. This CDR3 is CASSEAVTNYGYTF. CDR3 nucleotide sequence: TGCGCCAGCAGTGAGGCAGTAACTAACTATGGCTACACCTTC.

The J gene is TRBJ2-3, the V gene TRBV4-3; TRBD2 matches at 8 bases. Germline V gives CDR1 LGHNA, CDR2 YSLEER. The CDR3 totals 16 residues. V gave up 2 bases and J gave up 3 bases; unmatched junction bases: 7. The CDR3 loop reads CASSQFSGTLTDTQYF. CDR3 nucleotide sequence: TGCGCCAGCAGCCAATTTAGCGGGACCTTAACAGATACGCAGTATTTT.

The chain has TRBV5-5 and TRBJ1-4; D ambiguous. Germline loops: CDR1 SGHKS, CDR2 YYEKEE (reference sequence). V was trimmed by 5 bases and J by 5 bases, leaving 13 bases between them. CDR3 length equals 14 residues. The CDR3 protein is CASRRPFSNEKLFF. The DNA for the CDR3 is TGTGCCAGCAGACGCCCGTTCTCCAATGAAAAACTGTTTTTT.

V and J are TRBV10-2 and TRBJ2-2, with D perhaps TRBD2 (6 bases). V lost 5 bases, J lost 2 bases, and 9 bases lay in between. Per the germline V gene, CDR1 is WSHSY and CDR2 is SAAADI. CDR3 length equals 14 residues. The DNA of the CDR3 is TGCGCCAGCAGTAGCGGGTTTAACACCGGGGAGCTGTTTTTT. Translation gives CASSSGFNTGELFF.

This clone came up once. This chain connects TRBV7-6 to TRBJ2-7, with 8 positions matching TRBD1. The CDR3 spans 15 residues. V was clipped by 0 bases and J by 3 bases; unmatched bases: 4. Germline lookup yields CDR1 SGHVS and CDR2 FNYEAQ. CDR3 bases: TGTGCCAGCAGCTTAGCGCTAGGGACAGGCTACGAGCAGTACTTC. Translated, it gives CASSLALGTGYEQYF.

The gene calls are TRBV7-9 and TRBJ2-3, with 7 nucleotides matching TRBD1. J was trimmed by 2 bases and V by 5 bases; bases with no gene match: 7. The CDR3 covers 15 residues. Germline V gene data show CDR1 as SEHNR and CDR2 as FQNEAQ (reference sequence). The DNA for the CDR3 is TGTGCCAGCAGCAAATTCGGACAGGACACAGATACGCAGTATTTT. Protein: CASSKFGQDTDTQYF. Based on the CDR3 plus reference TRBV7-9 and TRBJ2-3, the full variable domain is DTGVSQNPRHKITKRGQNVTFRCDPISEHNRLYWYRQTLGQGPEFLTYFQNEAQLEKSRLLSDRFSAERPKGSFSTLEIQRTEQGDSAMYLCASSKFGQDTDTQYFGPGTRLTVL.

The V and J genes are TRBV29-1 and TRBJ2-5; 8 nucleotides align to TRBD1. The CDR3 spans 13 residues. V lost 8 bases to trimming and J lost 4 bases; unmatched junction nucleotides: 9. The V gene's germline CDR1 is SQVTM and CDR2 ANQGSEA. For the CDR3, the DNA is TGCAGCCATGACTCACAGGGGGGAGAGACCCAGTACTTC. It translates to CSHDSQGGETQYF.

This chain uses TRBV2 with TRBJ2-3, with D perhaps matching TRBD2 (5 bases). V was trimmed by 3 bases and J by 3 bases, leaving 10 bases between them. CDR1 and CDR2 from the germline V gene are SNHLY and FYNNEI. The length of the CDR3 is 14 residues. The CDR3 DNA sequence: TGTGCCAGCAGTGACAGGCGGGTTACAGATACGCAGTATTTT. Translated, it gives CASSDRRVTDTQYF.